The T cell receptor (beta chain) under discussion was sequenced for a study of CD39 and CD103 CD8 tumor-infiltrating T cells (dated by TCRdb to the late 2010s). For the wider study: Repertoire comparisons were shown for an HPV-positive HNSCC, an HPV-negative HNSCC, an ovarian cancer and a melanoma patient. Deep sequencing of TCRbeta CDR3 was used to compare the repertoires of CD8 TIL subsets, defined by CD103 and CD39, with those of peripheral memory CD8 T cells.

As encoded in the germline V gene (reference sequence), CDR1 is MNHEY while CDR2 is SMNVEV. V is pruned by 5 bases and J by 3 bases, leaving 2 bases of the junction without a gene match. The CDR3 spans 14 residues, from the cysteine through the phenylalanine. Only CDR3 DNA remains: 42 bases, in frame from the first base. Patients were not receiving therapy at sample collection, though earlier treatments ranged from chemotherapy, radiotherapy, surgery and immunotherapy to none. After thawing, cells went through T lymphocyte enrichment using a negative-selection kit, with EpCAM beads added for tumor-infiltrating lymphocytes. Memory CD8 T cells were sorted using a CD8+CD4-CD45RA- gate, without regard to whether the cells expressed CCR7. Peripheral blood mononuclear cells were obtained using a Ficoll-Paque PLUS gradient and were cryopreserved prior to analysis. Populations were sorted to around 99% purity on a FACSAria II, and cell pellets were frozen for TCR sequencing without culture.

Genomic DNA was extracted with the DNeasy Blood and Tissue Kit from roughly 10,000 to 100,000 sorted cells per subset. The TCRbeta V-J or V-D-J regions were sequenced and mapped through the immunoSEQ service, and coverage above 10x per sample was achieved. Per the original workflow: Analysis was restricted to productive rearrangements exported from the immunoSEQ Analyzer platform, and clonality was assessed using the 500 most abundant clones. The Morisita-Horn similarity index and the Jaccard index were used to quantify repertoire overlap between populations. In more than 5 cancer patients, Morisita-Horn similarity was measured between the TCR repertoires of CD8 T-cell subsets. TCRdb obtained this table from immuneACCESS and retained in-frame rearrangements with V and J assigned. These tables miss some clones; where compared with another copy, unresolved V genes account for less than half of the shortfall, and the remainder is unexplained. D and trimming were read from the DNA, whereas the V and J calls and clone size are those reported in that table. The sample includes more than 15,000 clones, with about 89% observed a single time. About 4.5% of the sample lies in the top ten.

Study-wide conclusions, independent of this receptor: DP TIL clonotypes were rarely found in blood or uninvolved lymph node, whereas DN TIL clonotypes largely overlapped peripheral memory CD8 repertoires. DP CD8 TILs appeared to be more oligoclonal than DN and SP CD8 TILs and blood memory CD8 T cells, with about 55-86% covered by the top 30 clonotypes.

Worth noting for this clone: Its antigen is not yet known. No much larger clone exists at a distance of one base, and base qualities are not known.

The TCR comes from a human donor with head and neck squamous cell carcinoma. Sequenced sample: CD8+ T cells sorted from blood. The cell subset or site label of this sample denotes: total memory CD8 T cells (CD45RA-CCR7+/-) from blood or uninvolved lymph node. The chain is encoded by TRBV27 joined to TRBJ1-5; the junction holds 9 bases that match TRBD1. This receptor carries the CDR3 CASSGQGPNQPQHF. The DNA is TGTGCCAGCAGTGGACAGGGGCCCAATCAGCCCCAGCATTTT.